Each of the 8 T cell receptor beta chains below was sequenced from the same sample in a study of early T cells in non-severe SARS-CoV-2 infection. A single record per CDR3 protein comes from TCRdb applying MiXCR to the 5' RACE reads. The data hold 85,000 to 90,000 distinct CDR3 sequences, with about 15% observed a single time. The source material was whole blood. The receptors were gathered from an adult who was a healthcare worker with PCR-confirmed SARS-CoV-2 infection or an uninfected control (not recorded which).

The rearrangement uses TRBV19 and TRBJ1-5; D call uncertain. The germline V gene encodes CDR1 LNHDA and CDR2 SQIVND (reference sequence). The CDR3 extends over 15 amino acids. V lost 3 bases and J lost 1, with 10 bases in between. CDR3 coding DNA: TGTGCCAGTAGTATCGGGGTTGTGAGCAATCAGCCCCAGCATTTT. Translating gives CASSIGVVSNQPQHF.

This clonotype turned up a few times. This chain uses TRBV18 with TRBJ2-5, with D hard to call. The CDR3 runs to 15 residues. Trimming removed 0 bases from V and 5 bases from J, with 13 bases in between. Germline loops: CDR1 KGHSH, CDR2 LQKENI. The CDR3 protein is CASSPPVGRGETQYF. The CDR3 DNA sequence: TGTGCCAGCTCACCACCGGTCGGGCGCGGCGAGACCCAGTACTTC.

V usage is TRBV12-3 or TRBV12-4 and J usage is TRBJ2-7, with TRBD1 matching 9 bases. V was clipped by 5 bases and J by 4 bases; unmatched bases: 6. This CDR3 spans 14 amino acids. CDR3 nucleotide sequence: TGTGCCAGCAGTAAAGGGACAGGGAAATACGAGCAGTACGTC. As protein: CASSKGTGKYEQYV.

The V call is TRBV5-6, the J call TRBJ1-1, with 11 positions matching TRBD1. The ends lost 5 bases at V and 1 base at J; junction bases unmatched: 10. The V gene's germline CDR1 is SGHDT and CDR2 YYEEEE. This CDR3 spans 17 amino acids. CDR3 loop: CASSLGQGAYKNTEAFF. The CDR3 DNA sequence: TGTGCCAGCAGTCTAGGACAGGGGGCCTATAAGAACACTGAAGCTTTCTTT.

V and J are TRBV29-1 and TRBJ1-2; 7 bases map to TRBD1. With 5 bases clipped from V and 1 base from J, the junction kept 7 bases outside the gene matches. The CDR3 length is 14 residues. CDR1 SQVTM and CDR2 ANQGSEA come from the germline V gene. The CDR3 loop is CSVHMGDSNYGYTF. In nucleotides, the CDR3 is TGCAGCGTTCATATGGGGGACAGTAACTATGGCTACACCTTC.

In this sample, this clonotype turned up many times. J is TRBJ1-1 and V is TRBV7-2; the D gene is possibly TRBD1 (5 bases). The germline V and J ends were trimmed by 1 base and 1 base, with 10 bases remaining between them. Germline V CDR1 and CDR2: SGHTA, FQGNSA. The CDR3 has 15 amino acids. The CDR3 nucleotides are TGTGCCAGCAGCTTAGAGCCAGGGTCGAACACTGAAGCTTTCTTT. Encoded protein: CASSLEPGSNTEAFF.

CDR3 DNA sequence: TGTGCCAGCAGTGGGAGGAGTTCGGGGGGGATTCTCGAGACCCAGTACTTC. Translated, it gives CASSGRSSGGILETQYF. The gene calls are TRBV12-3 or TRBV12-4 and TRBJ2-5, with 8 bases matching TRBD2. Losses at the gene ends were 5 bases for V and 5 bases for J; bases not matched to a gene: 16. CDR3 length: 17 amino acids.

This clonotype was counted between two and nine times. The CDR3 spells CATSDGARANYGYTF. The CDR3 DNA reads TGTGCCACCAGTGATGGGGCCAGGGCCAACTATGGCTACACCTTC. This sequence joins TRBV24-1 and TRBJ1-2; D is perhaps TRBD1 (5 bases). CDR3 size: 15 residues. From germline, CDR1 is KGHDR and CDR2 SFDVKD. Trimming stripped 3 bases from V and 2 bases from J, with 12 bases between.